This T cell receptor (beta chain) was recorded in a study of T cells in Graves' hyperthyroidism and ophthalmopathy. About the study: Pretreatment peripheral blood was obtained at initial diagnosis.

Inclusion characteristics of ophthalmopathy patients comprised a Clinical Activity Score of at least 3, a NOSPECS grade of at least 4, and duration under 3 months. Template material for amplifying TCR beta CDR3 regions consisted of RNA transcripts. Carried out on the TCR CDR3, a first-round RT-PCR used the HTBI primer set. In TCRdb, the multiplex PCR reads were re-called with MiXCR into one record per CDR3 protein. The sample includes more than 500,000 distinct CDR3 sequences, 15% to 20% of them seen just once. The V and J ends lost 4 bases and 5 bases respectively, with 19 bases between them. Germline CDR1 is MNHEY and CDR2 is SVGAGI. The CDR3 length is 16 residues.

The sequenced material came from blood. J is TRBJ2-3 and V is TRBV6-5, with D possibly TRBD2 on 5 matching bases. The sequence was collected from a woman aged 30 to 39 with Graves' ophthalmopathy. CDR3 sequence (DNA): TGTGCCAGCAGTTCCCCTAGCAGGAGTCTCCTAGATACGCAGTATTTT. Translating gives CASSSPSRSLLDTQYF.